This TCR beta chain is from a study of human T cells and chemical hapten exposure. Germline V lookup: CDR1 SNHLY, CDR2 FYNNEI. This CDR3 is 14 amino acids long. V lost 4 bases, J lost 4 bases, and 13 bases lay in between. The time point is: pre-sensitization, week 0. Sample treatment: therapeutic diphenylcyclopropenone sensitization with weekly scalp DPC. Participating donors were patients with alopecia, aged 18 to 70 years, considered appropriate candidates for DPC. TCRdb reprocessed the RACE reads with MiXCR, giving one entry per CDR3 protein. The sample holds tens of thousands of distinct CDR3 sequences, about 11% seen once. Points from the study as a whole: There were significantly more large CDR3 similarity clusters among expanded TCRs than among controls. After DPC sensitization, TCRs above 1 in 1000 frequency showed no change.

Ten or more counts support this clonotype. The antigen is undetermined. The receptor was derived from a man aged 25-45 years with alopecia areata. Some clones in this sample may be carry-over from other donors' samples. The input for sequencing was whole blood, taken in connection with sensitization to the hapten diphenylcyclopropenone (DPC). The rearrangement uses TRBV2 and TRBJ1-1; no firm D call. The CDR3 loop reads CASSVVGPTTEAFF. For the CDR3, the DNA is TGTGCCAGCAGTGTGGTGGGCCCAACCACTGAAGCTTTCTTT.